The 26 T cell receptor beta chains listed next were all sequenced from one sample in a study of blood T cell repertoires in COVID-19. Only in-frame clones appear in the TCRdb table, and some are missing; sequencing was by immunoSEQ multiplex PCR. The table records about 270,000 clones, 88% of them present only once. The sequencing input was PBMCs or T cells enriched from blood (not recorded which). Every receptor here comes from a woman between 50 and 59 years old who had recovered from COVID-19.

The chain carries TRBV20-1 and TRBJ2-3, with D possibly matching TRBD1 (5 bases). Germline assignment: CDR1 DFQATT and CDR2 SNEGSKA (reference sequence). CDR3 length: 11 residues. V was shortened by 6 bases and J by 11 bases, with 15 bases between the two germline ends. The CDR3 loop is CSAFIRQGQYF. As DNA, the CDR3 is TGCAGTGCCTTCATCCGGCAGGGGCAGTATTTT.

This chain links TRBV7-9 with TRBJ2-3; TRBD1 aligns across 9 bases. J was trimmed by 3 bases and V by 3 bases; bases with no gene match: 7. This CDR3 contains 16 residues. CDR1 is SEHNR, CDR2 FQNEAQ, per germline (reference sequence). Here the CDR3 DNA reads TGTGCCAGCAGCTTCCTGGGACAGGGTCTAACAGATACGCAGTATTTT. Translation gives CASSFLGQGLTDTQYF.

V gene TRBV7-9 combines with J gene TRBJ2-5; no clear D gene. Germline V gene sequence: CDR1 SEHNR, CDR2 FQNEAQ (reference sequence). Trimming stripped 2 bases from V and 3 bases from J, with 7 bases between. The CDR3 is 13 amino acids. CDR3: CASSLYTKETQYF. The CDR3 DNA is TGTGCCAGCAGCTTATACACGAAAGAGACCCAGTACTTC.

This chain uses TRBV7-8 with TRBJ1-4, with TRBD1 as a possible D gene (6 bases). Trimming stripped 5 bases from V and 0 bases from J, with 13 bases between. From germline, CDR1 is SGHVS and CDR2 FQNEAQ. The CDR3 is 16 amino acids. The CDR3 coding sequence is TGTGCCAGCAGCAAATTGACAGGTGCAACTAATGAAAAACTGTTTTTT. Its translation is CASSKLTGATNEKLFF.

This chain links TRBV9 with TRBJ2-1; 8 positions match TRBD2. This CDR3 is built from 16 residues. V lost 4 bases, J lost 3 bases, and 9 bases stayed unmatched. The germline V gene has CDR1 SGDLS and CDR2 YYNGEE. In DNA form, the CDR3 reads TGTGCCAGCAGCACGACCCAGCGGGAGTTCTACAATGAGCAGTTCTTC. Its translation: CASSTTQREFYNEQFF.

CDR3 in DNA: TGTGCCAGCAGCCCGTTCGGGGGGCAAGAGACCCAGTACTTC. This sequence encodes CASSPFGGQETQYF. The chain joins TRBV7-3 to TRBJ2-5, with 7 bases lining up with TRBD2. CDR1 SGHTA and CDR2 FQGTGA come from the germline V gene. The CDR3 totals 14 residues. V lost 5 bases, J lost 2 bases, and 5 bases stayed unmatched.

V and J are TRBV19 and TRBJ1-2, with 8 bases fitting TRBD1. Germline V gene lookup returns CDR1 LNHDA and CDR2 SQIVND (reference sequence). The CDR3 contains 15 residues. J lost 8 bases, V lost 1 base, and 9 bases had no gene match. The CDR3 sequence: CASSIGTRQGNGYTF. CDR3 coding DNA: TGTGCCAGTAGTATAGGGACGCGACAGGGGAACGGCTACACCTTC.

A few counts support this clone. The V and J genes are TRBV6-2 or TRBV6-3 and TRBJ2-7, with D possibly being TRBD1 (6 bases). The V gene lost 5 bases and the J gene lost 0 bases, with 23 bases spanning the gap. The CDR3 covers 18 residues. Germline-derived CDR1 and CDR2 are MNHEY and SVGEGT. Here the CDR3 reads CASSDPLAGERRSYEQYF. The CDR3 DNA follows: TGTGCCAGCAGTGACCCTCTGGCAGGGGAACGTCGCTCCTACGAGCAGTACTTC.

This sequence joins TRBV5-5 and TRBJ2-5; unclear D gene. The CDR3 is 12 residues long. Germline values: CDR1 SGHKS, CDR2 YYEKEE (reference sequence). Trimming left V 0 bases short and J 5 bases short, with 5 bases between. DNA for the CDR3: TGTGCCAGCAGCTTGGCCAGGGAGACCCAGTACTTC. Translated, it gives CASSLARETQYF.

V gene TRBV15 combines with J gene TRBJ1-1; 9 nucleotides agree with TRBD1. V gave up 8 bases and J gave up 1 base; unmatched junction bases: 5. CDR3 length equals 14 residues. The germline V gene has CDR1 LNHNV and CDR2 YYDKDF (reference sequence). The chain's CDR3 is CATGSGQGNTEAFF. DNA for the CDR3: TGTGCCACCGGCTCGGGACAGGGGAACACTGAAGCTTTCTTT.

This chain joins TRBV5-1 and TRBJ1-2, with 9 bases matching TRBD1. This CDR3 contains 15 residues. The V and J ends lost 3 bases and 2 bases, in that order; junction bases with no gene match: 5. Per the germline V gene, CDR1 is SGHRS and CDR2 is YFSETQ. The CDR3, as DNA: TGCGCCAGCAGCTCGGTAGGGACAGGGAACTATGGCTACACCTTC. It encodes CASSSVGTGNYGYTF.

The V call is TRBV28, the J call TRBJ2-2; 12 positions agree with TRBD2. V lost 4 bases and J lost 5; bases outside the gene matches: 2. The CDR3 spans 15 residues. Germline loops: CDR1 MDHEN, CDR2 SYDVKM. Here the CDR3 reads CASSWGLAGTGELFF. DNA for the CDR3: TGTGCCAGCAGTTGGGGACTAGCGGGTACCGGGGAGCTGTTTTTT.

The gene calls are TRBV15 and TRBJ1-2; D is unclear. V dropped 8 bases and J dropped 1 base, with 14 bases sitting between them. CDR1 and CDR2 from the germline V gene are LNHNV and YYDKDF (reference sequence). The CDR3 has 14 residues. CDR3 DNA: TGTGCCACCTTTTGGGAGGGCGATAACTATGGCTACACCTTC. The encoded protein is CATFWEGDNYGYTF. Together with reference TRBV15 and TRBJ1-2, the CDR3 gives the full variable domain: DAMVIQNPRYQVTQFGKPVTLSCSQTLNHNVMYWYQQKSSQAPKLLFHYYDKDFNNEADTPDNFQSRRPNTSFCFLDIRSPGLGDTAMYLCATFWEGDNYGYTFGSGTRLTVV.

This sequence joins TRBV2 and TRBJ1-6, with D maybe TRBD1 (6 bases). Deletions cut 7 bases from V and 0 bases from J, with 19 bases between. Germline CDR1 reads SNHLY; CDR2 reads FYNNEI. This CDR3 is 18 amino acids long. The CDR3 DNA sequence: TGTGCCAGCAAGAGGGGGAAGCTGGGGAGCTCCTATAATTCACCCCTCCACTTT. It codes for CASKRGKLGSSYNSPLHF.

The chain couples TRBV15 to TRBJ2-2; 8 bases are shared with TRBD1. Germline V gives CDR1 LNHNV, CDR2 YYDKDF (reference sequence). V lost 0 bases and J lost 6; bases outside the gene matches: 9. The CDR3 has 17 amino acids. The DNA of the CDR3 is TGTGCCACCAGCAGAGATAGGACAGGGAAGAGTCCCGGGGAGCTGTTTTTT. Translation: CATSRDRTGKSPGELFF.

V and J are TRBV6-1 and TRBJ1-6; D is ambiguous. The CDR3 contains 16 residues. Looked up from germline, CDR1 is MNHNS and CDR2 is SASEGT. The V and J ends lost 3 bases and 12 bases respectively, with 21 bases between them. CDR3 nucleotides: TGTGCCAGCAGTGAGGTAGCGGTGCAAGAGGACCGACCCCTCCACTTT. It translates to CASSEVAVQEDRPLHF.

J is TRBJ1-3 and V is TRBV9, with D maybe TRBD1 (5 bases). V was pared by 2 bases and J by 0 bases, with 12 bases between. Germline loops: CDR1 SGDLS, CDR2 YYNGEE. The CDR3 is made up of 16 amino acids. The CDR3 DNA reads TGTGCCAGCAGCGTGGGGACTTTCAGCTCTGGAAACACCATATATTTT. Its translation: CASSVGTFSSGNTIYF.

Only one count was recorded for this clone. The chain uses TRBV7-2 and TRBJ2-5; D is unclear. The CDR3 sequence is 12 residues long. Germline V CDR1 and CDR2: SGHTA, FQGNSA. V was cut by 5 bases and J by 6 bases, with 10 bases left in between. This CDR3 is CASSPSRQTQYF. The CDR3 nucleotides are TGTGCCAGCAGCCCTAGTAGGCAGACCCAGTACTTC.

CDR3 coding DNA: TGTGCCAGCAGCCGTAACCCCGAGGCTGAAGCTTTCTTT. Protein product: CASSRNPEAEAFF. V and J are TRBV6-5 and TRBJ1-1; no definite D call. Germline values: CDR1 MNHEY, CDR2 SVGAGI. V was cut by 6 bases and J by 6 bases, with 14 bases left in between. The CDR3 has 13 residues.

This clone occurred a few times. V gene TRBV9 combines with J gene TRBJ2-7, with a possible D match to TRBD2 (5 bases). The CDR3 is 14 amino acids. The germline gives CDR1 SGDLS, CDR2 YYNGEE. Trimming removed 1 base from V and 2 bases from J, with 10 bases in between. The chain's CDR3 is CASSVNGNAYEQYF. For the CDR3, the DNA is TGTGCCAGCAGCGTAAACGGGAACGCCTACGAGCAGTACTTC.

This chain joins TRBV7-3 and TRBJ2-7; weak D call: TRBD2 (6 bases). The CDR3 has 19 amino acids. The germline V gene has CDR1 SGHTA and CDR2 FQGTGA. Trimming shortened V by 0 bases and J by 0 bases, and 21 bases separated the two germline ends. The chain's CDR3 is CASSLTGWGEPKNSYEQYF. CDR3 bases: TGTGCCAGCAGCTTAACTGGTTGGGGGGAACCCAAAAACTCCTACGAGCAGTACTTC.

The chain uses TRBV30 and TRBJ1-6; D is perhaps TRBD1 (6 bases). Germline lookup yields CDR1 GTSNPN and CDR2 SVGIG (reference sequence). There are 13 residues in the CDR3. V shed 4 bases and J shed 3 bases, with 7 bases lying between them. Here the CDR3 reads CAWTGDYNSPLHF. The CDR3 DNA follows: TGTGCCTGGACAGGGGACTATAATTCACCCCTCCACTTT.

In DNA, the CDR3 is TGTGCCAGCAGTGACTCCACGACAGGGGGTGGCTACACCTTC. Translated: CASSDSTTGGGYTF. The chain carries TRBV6-4 and TRBJ1-2; 9 nucleotides line up with TRBD1. The germline CDR1 and CDR2 sequences are MRHNA and SNTAGT. V shed 0 bases and J 7 bases; nucleotides not matched to a gene: 3. The CDR3 covers 14 residues.

The chain has TRBV28 and TRBJ2-1; tentatively, D is TRBD2 (5 bases). V lost 6 bases and J lost 6, with 18 bases in between. CDR3 length: 15 amino acids. CDR1 and CDR2 from the germline V gene are MDHEN and SYDVKM. The DNA for the CDR3 is TGTGCCAGCAGCTACGTGGAGGCTAGCCGCAATGAGCAGTTCTTC. Amino acids: CASSYVEASRNEQFF.

The chain links TRBV2 to TRBJ2-5, with 7 positions matching TRBD1. This CDR3 is built from 13 residues. Germline loops: CDR1 SNHLY, CDR2 FYNNEI. The DNA for the CDR3 is TGTGCAACCACCCGGGACAGTGAAGAGACCCAGTACTTC. Its protein is CATTRDSEETQYF.

The rearrangement uses TRBV19 and TRBJ2-1; 8 bases agree with TRBD2. V shed 3 bases and J 9 bases; nucleotides not matched to a gene: 16. CDR3 length equals 17 residues. CDR1 LNHDA and CDR2 SQIVND come from the germline V gene (reference sequence). The CDR3 DNA sequence: TGTGCCAGTAGTATGGCAGCGGGAGCTTTCCTTCACGGTGAGCAGTTCTTC. Translation gives CASSMAAGAFLHGEQFF.